This is a list of T cell receptor beta chains from one sample in a study of T cells in localized non-small cell lung cancer. Repertoires were generated with immunoSEQ multiplex PCR, while TCRdb's copy carries only in-frame clones and drops some. This repertoire shows under 150,000 clones, around 89% found once; its top ten account for approximately 1.5%. Sample: peripheral blood, taken before any cancer treatment. Receptor source: an older female donor with stage I lung adenocarcinoma. The CDR3 runs from the conserved cysteine through the conserved F or W. Each record gives: V gene, D gene, clone size, J gene, CDR3 protein, CDR3 DNA. The D gene is left open where the match is weak. Size is stated for part of the rows, as once, few or many counts, or as a class when the clone is expanded.

v_call: TRBV30; d_call: NA; clone_size: NA; j_call: TRBJ1-5; cdr3_aa: CAWSSDGQQPQHF; cdr3_nt: TGTGCCTGGAGTTCCGACGGACAACAGCCCCAGCATTTT
v_call: TRBV29-1; d_call: NA; clone_size: NA; j_call: TRBJ2-7; cdr3_aa: CSVEDPYEQYF; cdr3_nt: TGCAGCGTTGAAGACCCTTACGAGCAGTACTTC
v_call: TRBV6-5; d_call: NA; clone_size: NA; j_call: TRBJ2-3; cdr3_aa: CASGSLRTLKYF; cdr3_nt: TGTGCCAGCGGTTCTCTCCGGACATTGAAGTATTTT
v_call: TRBV7-3; d_call: TRBD1; clone_size: NA; j_call: TRBJ2-7; cdr3_aa: CASSAQGAGDEQYF; cdr3_nt: TGTGCCAGCAGCGCACAGGGGGCAGGGGACGAGCAGTACTTC
v_call: TRBV11-2; d_call: NA; clone_size: NA; j_call: TRBJ1-3; cdr3_aa: CASGNSQGNTIYF; cdr3_nt: TGTGCCAGCGGAAATTCACAGGGAAACACCATATATTTT
v_call: TRBV28; d_call: NA; clone_size: NA; j_call: TRBJ1-1; cdr3_aa: CASSLNLRLGTEAFF; cdr3_nt: TGTGCCAGCAGTTTGAATCTTCGTCTGGGCACTGAAGCTTTCTTT
v_call: TRBV10-2; d_call: NA; clone_size: NA; j_call: TRBJ2-1; cdr3_aa: CASSSTPETEQFF; cdr3_nt: TGCGCCAGCAGCTCGACGCCAGAGACTGAGCAGTTCTTC
v_call: TRBV7-9; d_call: NA; clone_size: NA; j_call: TRBJ2-1; cdr3_aa: CASSPGWTTYNEQFF; cdr3_nt: TGTGCCAGCAGCCCCGGGTGGACCACCTACAATGAGCAGTTCTTC
v_call: TRBV2; d_call: TRBD1; clone_size: NA; j_call: TRBJ1-4; cdr3_aa: CASRRGQTTNEKLFF; cdr3_nt: TGTGCCAGCAGGAGGGGACAGACAACTAATGAAAAACTGTTTTTT
v_call: TRBV19; d_call: NA; clone_size: NA; j_call: TRBJ2-7; cdr3_aa: CASSGGAVSSYEQYF; cdr3_nt: TGTGCCAGTAGTGGGGGGGCAGTTTCCTCCTACGAGCAGTACTTC
v_call: TRBV5-1; d_call: NA; clone_size: NA; j_call: TRBJ1-1; cdr3_aa: CASSLSGSNTEAFF; cdr3_nt: TGCGCCAGCAGCTTGTCAGGATCAAACACTGAAGCTTTCTTT
v_call: TRBV9; d_call: NA; clone_size: NA; j_call: TRBJ2-1; cdr3_aa: CASSVKASDYNEQFF; cdr3_nt: TGTGCCAGCAGCGTAAAGGCTAGCGACTACAATGAGCAGTTCTTC
v_call: TRBV18; d_call: NA; clone_size: NA; j_call: TRBJ2-3; cdr3_aa: CASSPKNTQYF; cdr3_nt: TGTGCCAGCTCACCAAAAAATACGCAGTATTTT
v_call: TRBV4-1; d_call: TRBD1; clone_size: NA; j_call: TRBJ1-4; cdr3_aa: CASSQPGQGEKLFF; cdr3_nt: TGCGCCAGCAGCCAGCCCGGACAGGGCGAAAAACTGTTTTTT
v_call: TRBV4-2; d_call: NA; clone_size: NA; j_call: TRBJ1-5; cdr3_aa: CASSQGSSGESNQPQHF; cdr3_nt: TGTGCCAGCAGCCAAGGTAGCTCGGGCGAGAGCAATCAGCCCCAGCATTTT
v_call: TRBV10-2; d_call: NA; clone_size: NA; j_call: TRBJ1-5; cdr3_aa: CASSDWDQPQHF; cdr3_nt: TGCGCCAGCAGTGATTGGGATCAGCCCCAGCATTTT
v_call: TRBV15; d_call: NA; clone_size: NA; j_call: TRBJ2-1; cdr3_aa: CATSTTRQGNEQFF; cdr3_nt: TGTGCCACCAGCACGACCAGGCAGGGGAATGAGCAGTTCTTC
v_call: TRBV6-5; d_call: TRBD2; clone_size: NA; j_call: TRBJ2-2; cdr3_aa: CASSSGTRYTGELFF; cdr3_nt: TGTGCCAGCAGTTCTGGGACTAGATACACCGGGGAGCTGTTTTTT
v_call: TRBV5-1; d_call: NA; clone_size: NA; j_call: TRBJ2-1; cdr3_aa: CASSLELRGGLNNEQFF; cdr3_nt: TGCGCCAGCAGCTTGGAGCTCAGGGGCGGGCTTAACAATGAGCAGTTCTTC
v_call: TRBV18; d_call: NA; clone_size: NA; j_call: TRBJ1-3; cdr3_aa: CASSPLGSGTSGNTIYF; cdr3_nt: TGTGCCAGCTCACCACTAGGGTCGGGCACCTCTGGAAACACCATATATTTT
v_call: TRBV5-1; d_call: TRBD2; clone_size: NA; j_call: TRBJ2-1; cdr3_aa: CASSFIGLAASYNEQFF; cdr3_nt: TGCGCCAGCAGCTTTATTGGCCTAGCGGCCTCCTACAATGAGCAGTTCTTC
v_call: TRBV28; d_call: TRBD1; clone_size: NA; j_call: TRBJ1-4; cdr3_aa: CASSSTGADEKLFF; cdr3_nt: TGTGCCAGCAGTTCTACAGGGGCGGATGAAAAACTGTTTTTT
v_call: TRBV5-4; d_call: TRBD2; clone_size: NA; j_call: TRBJ2-5; cdr3_aa: CASRPGLAGSETQYF; cdr3_nt: TGTGCCAGCAGACCCGGACTAGCGGGTTCAGAGACCCAGTACTTC
v_call: TRBV28; d_call: NA; clone_size: once; j_call: TRBJ1-2; cdr3_aa: CASTQKANYGYTF; cdr3_nt: TGTGCCAGCACCCAGAAAGCTAACTATGGCTACACCTTC